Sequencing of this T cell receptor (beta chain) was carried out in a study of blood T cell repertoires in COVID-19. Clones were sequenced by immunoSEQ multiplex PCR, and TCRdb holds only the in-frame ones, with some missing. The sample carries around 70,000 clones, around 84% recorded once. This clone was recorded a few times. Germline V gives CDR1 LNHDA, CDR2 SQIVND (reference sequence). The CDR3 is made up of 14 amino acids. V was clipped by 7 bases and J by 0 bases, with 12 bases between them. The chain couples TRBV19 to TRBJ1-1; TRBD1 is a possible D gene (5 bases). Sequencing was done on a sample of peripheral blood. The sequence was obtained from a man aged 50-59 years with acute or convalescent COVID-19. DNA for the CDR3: TGTGCCAGTAAGCCAGGGCCAATGAACACTGAAGCTTTCTTT. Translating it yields CASKPGPMNTEAFF.